This is a list of T cell receptor beta chains from one sample in a study of shared clonotypes between healthy human individuals. Libraries were prepared by immunoSEQ multiplex PCR; TCRdb keeps only in-frame clonotypes and omits some of them. The repertoire includes around 1,000,000 clones, around three quarters of them detected once, and about 0.94% sits in the top ten. Material for sequencing was memory CD4+ T cells from PBMCs. These receptors originate from a man aged 18 to 35 in good health. Some clones in this sample may be carry-over from other donors' samples. CDR3s include the opening cysteine and the closing phenylalanine or tryptophan. Fields, in order: clone size, J gene, CDR3 length, V gene, CDR3 protein. The size entry is marked missing in some rows and otherwise reads once, few, many or a size class.

.	TRBJ1-2	14	TRBV5-1	CASSWDRGNYGYTF
.	TRBJ2-1	13	TRBV10-2	CASSDRTYNEQFF
few	TRBJ1-1	16	TRBV28	CASCKSPGGQNTEAFF
.	TRBJ2-5	14	TRBV18	CASSPQTGQETQYF
few	TRBJ1-5	13	TRBV18	CASSPALNQPQHF
once	TRBJ2-2	14	TRBV27	CASNVGTNTGELFF
.	TRBJ1-2	15	TRBV5-1	CASSPSGQGGKGYTF
.	TRBJ2-5	14	TRBV6-5	CASSAAGGQETQYF
.	TRBJ1-1	14	TRBV28	CASSLAGVYTEAFF
.	TRBJ2-7	14	TRBV6-1	CASIRAGGSYEQYF
.	TRBJ1-2	13	TRBV30	CAWSVAGGRGYTF
.	TRBJ2-7	15	TRBV15	CATSRGSVTTYEQYF
.	TRBJ1-2	13	TRBV28	CASSLGSNYGYTF
few	TRBJ1-2	14	TRBV7-9	CASSAGTGPYGYTF
.	TRBJ2-7	16	TRBV27	CASSPRLAQGVYEQYF